Shown below are 4 T cell receptor beta chains from a single sample sequenced in a study of neurological immune-mediated disorders. MiXCR was run by TCRdb on the 5' RACE reads, yielding one entry per CDR3 protein. The sample has some 60,000 distinct CDR3 sequences, more than 7.5% seen once. Time point here: longitudinal time-point 2. The sequenced material came from PBMCs. The source of these receptors is a man aged 25-45 years in good health.

CDR3 region: CASRLVGLRRAFF. In DNA form, the CDR3 reads TGTGCAAGTCGCTTAGTAGGCCTACGACGCGCTTTCTTT. This chain links TRBV12-2 with TRBJ1-1. TRBV12-2 is shown as a pseudogene. The CDR3 extends over 13 amino acids.

The table lists this clonotype with many counts. The chain uses TRBV29-1 and TRBJ1-1; D unresolved. The CDR3 is 13 amino acids. Looked up from germline, CDR1 is SQVTM and CDR2 is ANQGSEA. The germline V and J ends were trimmed by 3 bases and 1 base, with 9 bases remaining between them. The chain's CDR3 is CSVEFLSNTEAFF. The DNA of the CDR3 is TGCAGCGTTGAGTTTTTGTCGAACACTGAAGCTTTCTTT.

The sample holds many counts of this clonotype. For the CDR3, the DNA is TGTGCCAGCAGTTACTCGGGCCGGGGCCCTGGTTACTTC. It codes for CASSYSGRGPGYF. The V call is TRBV6-6, the J call TRBJ2-7; perhaps D is TRBD1 or TRBD2 (5 bases each). V lost 0 bases to trimming and J lost 13 bases, with 16 bases between them. From germline, CDR1 is MNHNY and CDR2 SVGAGI (reference sequence). CDR3 length: 13 amino acids.

The J gene is TRBJ2-2, the V gene TRBV6-1, with 10 bases lining up with TRBD1. V lost 6 bases and J lost 3; bases outside the gene matches: 1. The CDR3 is made up of 14 amino acids. The germline CDR1 and CDR2 sequences are MNHNS and SASEGT. The CDR3 DNA reads as TGTGCCAGCAGGGGGACAGGGGACACCGGGGAGCTGTTTTTT. Translating gives CASRGTGDTGELFF.